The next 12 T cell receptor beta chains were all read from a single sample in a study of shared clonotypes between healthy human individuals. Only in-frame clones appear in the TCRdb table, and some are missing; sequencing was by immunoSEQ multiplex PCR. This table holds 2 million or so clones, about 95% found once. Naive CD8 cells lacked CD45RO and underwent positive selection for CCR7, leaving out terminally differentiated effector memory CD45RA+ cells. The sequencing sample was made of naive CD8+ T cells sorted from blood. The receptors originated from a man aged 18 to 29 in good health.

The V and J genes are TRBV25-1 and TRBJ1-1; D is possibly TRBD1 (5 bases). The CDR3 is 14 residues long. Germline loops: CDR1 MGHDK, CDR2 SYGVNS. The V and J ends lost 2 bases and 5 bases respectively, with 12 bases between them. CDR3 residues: CASSERGEGTEAFF. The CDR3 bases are TGTGCCAGCAGTGAAAGGGGAGAGGGGACTGAAGCTTTCTTT. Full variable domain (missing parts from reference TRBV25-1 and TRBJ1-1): EADIYQTPRYLVIGTGKKITLECSQTMGHDKMYWYQQDPGMELHLIHYSYGVNSTEKGDLSSESTVSRIRTEHFPLTLESARPSHTSQYLCASSERGEGTEAFFGQGTRLTVV.

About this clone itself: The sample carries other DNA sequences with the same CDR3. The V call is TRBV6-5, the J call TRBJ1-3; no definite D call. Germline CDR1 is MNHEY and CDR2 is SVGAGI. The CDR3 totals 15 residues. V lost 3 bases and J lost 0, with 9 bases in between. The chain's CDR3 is CASSYSGDSGNTIYF. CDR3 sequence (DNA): TGTGCCAGCAGTTATTCTGGGGACTCTGGAAACACCATATATTTT.

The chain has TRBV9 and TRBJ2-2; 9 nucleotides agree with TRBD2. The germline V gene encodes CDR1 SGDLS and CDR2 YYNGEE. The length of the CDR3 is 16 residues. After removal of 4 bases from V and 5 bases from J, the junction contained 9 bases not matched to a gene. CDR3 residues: CASSPTAGGQTGELFF. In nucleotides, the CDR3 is TGTGCCAGCAGCCCGACGGCGGGGGGGCAGACCGGGGAGCTGTTTTTT.

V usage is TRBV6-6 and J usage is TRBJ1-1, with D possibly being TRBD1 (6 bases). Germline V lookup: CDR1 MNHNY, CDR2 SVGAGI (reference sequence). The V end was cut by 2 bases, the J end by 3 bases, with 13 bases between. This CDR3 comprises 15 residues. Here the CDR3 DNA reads TGTGCCAGCAGTTACCCACTACAGGGAGACACTGAAGCTTTCTTT. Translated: CASSYPLQGDTEAFF.

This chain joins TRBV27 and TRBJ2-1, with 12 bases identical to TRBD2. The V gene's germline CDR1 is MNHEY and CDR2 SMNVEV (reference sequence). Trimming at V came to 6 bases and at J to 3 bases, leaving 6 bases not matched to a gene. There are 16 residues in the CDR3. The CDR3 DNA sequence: TGTGCCAGCAGCAGGACTAGCGGGACCCTCTACAATGAGCAGTTCTTC. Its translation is CASSRTSGTLYNEQFF.

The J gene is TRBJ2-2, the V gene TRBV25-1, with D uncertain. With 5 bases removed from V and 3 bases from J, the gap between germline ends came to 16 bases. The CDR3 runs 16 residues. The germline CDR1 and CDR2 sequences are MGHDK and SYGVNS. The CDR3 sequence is CASSLREGWDTGELFF. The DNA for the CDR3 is TGTGCCAGCAGTCTAAGGGAAGGGTGGGACACCGGGGAGCTGTTTTTT.

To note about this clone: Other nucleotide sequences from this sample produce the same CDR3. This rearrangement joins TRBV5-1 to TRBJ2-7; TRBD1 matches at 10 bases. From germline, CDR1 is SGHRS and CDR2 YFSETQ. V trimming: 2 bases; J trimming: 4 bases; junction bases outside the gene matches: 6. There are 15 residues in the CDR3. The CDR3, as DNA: TGCGCCAGCAGCTTAGCGGACAGGGGGTTGTACGAGCAGTACTTC. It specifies CASSLADRGLYEQYF.

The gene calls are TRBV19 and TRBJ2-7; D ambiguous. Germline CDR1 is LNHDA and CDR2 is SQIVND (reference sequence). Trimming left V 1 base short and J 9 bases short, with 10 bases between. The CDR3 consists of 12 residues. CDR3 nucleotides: TGTGCCAGTAGTATAGCTGCAGGCTGGCAGTACTTC. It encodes CASSIAAGWQYF.

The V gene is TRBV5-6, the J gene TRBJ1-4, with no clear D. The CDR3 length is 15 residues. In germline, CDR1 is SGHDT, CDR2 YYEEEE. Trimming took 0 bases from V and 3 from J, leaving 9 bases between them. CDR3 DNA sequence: TGTGCCAGCAGCTTGGGGCAGGCAGCTAATGAAAAACTGTTTTTT. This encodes CASSLGQAANEKLFF.

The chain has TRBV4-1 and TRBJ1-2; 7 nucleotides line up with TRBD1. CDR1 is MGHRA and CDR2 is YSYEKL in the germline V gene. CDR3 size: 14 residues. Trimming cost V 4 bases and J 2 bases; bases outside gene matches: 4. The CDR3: CASSLQTGNYGYTF. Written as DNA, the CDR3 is TGCGCCAGCAGCCTACAGACAGGGAACTATGGCTACACCTTC.

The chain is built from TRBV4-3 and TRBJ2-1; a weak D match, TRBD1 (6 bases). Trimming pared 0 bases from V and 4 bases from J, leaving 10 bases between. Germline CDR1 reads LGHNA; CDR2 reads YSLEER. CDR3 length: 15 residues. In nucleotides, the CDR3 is TGCGCCAGCAGCCAAGAAAGCAGGGGTTACAATGAGCAGTTCTTC. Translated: CASSQESRGYNEQFF.

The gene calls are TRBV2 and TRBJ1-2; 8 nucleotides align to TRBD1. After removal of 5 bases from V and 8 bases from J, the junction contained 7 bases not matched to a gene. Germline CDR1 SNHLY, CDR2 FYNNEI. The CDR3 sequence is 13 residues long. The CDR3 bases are TGTGCCAGCAGTCAAACAGGGGGATACGGCTACACCTTC. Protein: CASSQTGGYGYTF.